Sequencing of this TCR beta chain was carried out in a study of cytomegalovirus exposure and HLA in healthy donors. The CDR3 consists of 13 residues. The V and J ends lost 3 bases and 4 bases respectively, with 9 bases between them. Germline CDR1 and CDR2: MRHNA and SNTAGT. The study ran its PCR with 60 Vbeta and 13 Jbeta primers. Measured with immunoSEQ multiplex PCR; TCRdb has only the in-frame clones, and not every one. The data show 85,000 to 90,000 clones, approximately 79% seen once. The specimen sequenced was PBMCs. The V call is TRBV6-4, the J call TRBJ1-1; maybe TRBD1 (6 bases). This receptor was taken from a young man in good health and CMV-seronegative. The CDR3 DNA reads as TGTGCCAGCAGTGATCAGGGGAGCACTGAAGCTTTCTTT. Protein: CASSDQGSTEAFF.